This T cell receptor (beta chain) is from a study of blood T cell repertoires in COVID-19 (dated by TCRdb to 2018 to 2020). Background on the whole study: Samples covering the acute and convalescent phases of COVID-19 were provided by collaborators in the United States, Italy and Spain. The dataset comprised deeply sampled blood TCRbeta repertoires from subjects exposed to, actively infected with, or recovered from COVID-19. Nearly every sample came with metadata listing a de-identified subject ID, COVID-19 status, age in years and sex. Where HLA class I and class II types were available, the types were taken from metadata supplied by the sample provider, not from assay-based typing. The material from the prospective study consisted of cDNA or gDNA derived from T cells, B-cell-depleted T cells, or PBMCs. The repertoires were made available in a free public database intended to serve as a resource for research on the immune response to SARS-CoV-2. Samples came from the ongoing ImmuneRACE study (first 160 participants) plus 1,254 subjects from 6 global collaborators.

Participants in the prospective study were aged about 18 to 95 years, lived in some 24 United States geographic areas, and enrolled through a virtual design. In the prospective study, cohorts were assigned on the basis of participant-reported clinical history obtained from a screening survey and a study questionnaire. Each participant in the prospective study had whole blood, serum and a nasopharyngeal or oropharyngeal swab collected by mobile phlebotomists. Prospective study participants could optionally give additional blood draws and questionnaires over an approximately 2-month period. Before DNA extraction, blood samples from the prospective study were shipped at room temperature or frozen. Paper-wide results and their limitations: Clinical and demographic metadata were provided uncurated, with the amount varying by source and participant.

The CDR3, from cysteine to phenylalanine, totals 18 residues. Only the CDR3 region is kept as DNA, spanning 54 bases read in frame from base 1. CDR1 and CDR2 were assigned from the germline V gene (reference sequence) as LGHDT and YNNKEL. V trim: 4 bases; J trim: 2 bases; unmatched bases: 11. TCRbeta CDR3 regions were amplified from genomic DNA by means of the immunoSEQ Assay, a bias-controlled multiplex PCR. On the authors' methods: Nucleated cell counts per sample were estimated from amplification of reference gene primers within the assay. To quantify the absolute abundance of each unique TCRbeta CDR3 rearrangement, sequence reads were collapsed and filtered. For each sample, productive Simpson clonality was calculated by taking the square root of Simpson's diversity index across productive rearrangements. Not all clones reach the TCRdb copy of this immuneACCESS table, which keeps in-frame sequences only. Checked studies attribute under half of the gap to unresolved V genes and leave the rest unexplained. The V and J calls and clone size come from that table; D and trimming were worked out from the DNA. The sample has roughly 430,000 clones on record, roughly 90% of them singletons. The top ten hold more than 2% of the sample.

About this clone: Its antigen specificity is not known. The record has no base qualities; no much larger clone is one base away.

The origin of this receptor is a middle-aged woman with acute COVID-19. Sequenced sample: PBMCs or T cells enriched from blood (not recorded which). The rearrangement combines TRBV3-1 (or the pseudogene TRBV3-2) with TRBJ2-5, and TRBD1 aligns with 12 junction nucleotides. The CDR3 reads CASSPRRGQGANQETQYF. The DNA reads TGTGCCAGCAGCCCACGCCGGGGACAGGGGGCTAATCAAGAGACCCAGTACTTC.